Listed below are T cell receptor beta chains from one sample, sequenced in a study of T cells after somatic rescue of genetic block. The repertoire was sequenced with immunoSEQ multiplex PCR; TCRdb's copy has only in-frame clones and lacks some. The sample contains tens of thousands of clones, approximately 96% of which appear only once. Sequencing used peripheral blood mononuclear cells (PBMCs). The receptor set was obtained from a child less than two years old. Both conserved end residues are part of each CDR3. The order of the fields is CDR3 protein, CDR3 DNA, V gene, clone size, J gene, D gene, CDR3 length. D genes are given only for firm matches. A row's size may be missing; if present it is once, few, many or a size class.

CDR3 protein: CSVELAGGRTDTQYF
CDR3 DNA: TGCAGCGTTGAGCTAGCGGGAGGGCGCACAGATACGCAGTATTTT
V gene: TRBV29-1
clone size: once
J gene: TRBJ2-3
D gene: TRBD2
CDR3 length: 15

CDR3 protein: CASSLSWDRGLFF
CDR3 DNA: TGTGCCAGCAGTCTCTCCTGGGACAGGGGGCTGTTTTTT
V gene: TRBV27
clone size: NA
J gene: TRBJ1-4
D gene: TRBD1
CDR3 length: 13

CDR3 protein: CASTDGAYEQYF
CDR3 DNA: TGTGCCAGCACGGACGGCGCCTACGAGCAGTACTTC
V gene: TRBV2
clone size: NA
J gene: TRBJ2-7
D gene: NA
CDR3 length: 12

CDR3 protein: CASSLESGRSGNTIYF
CDR3 DNA: TGTGCCAGCAGCTTGGAGTCAGGACGCTCTGGAAACACCATATATTTT
V gene: TRBV5-8
clone size: NA
J gene: TRBJ1-3
D gene: NA
CDR3 length: 16

CDR3 protein: CASSQGNSPLHF
CDR3 DNA: TGTGCCAGCTCCCAGGGTAATTCACCCCTCCACTTT
V gene: TRBV18
clone size: NA
J gene: TRBJ1-6
D gene: NA
CDR3 length: 12

CDR3 protein: CASSYRDRGYEQYF
CDR3 DNA: TGTGCCAGCAGTTACCGGGACAGGGGCTACGAGCAGTACTTC
V gene: TRBV6-5
clone size: NA
J gene: TRBJ2-7
D gene: TRBD1
CDR3 length: 14

CDR3 protein: CASSTSRSSYEQYF
CDR3 DNA: TGTGCCAGTAGTACTAGCCGAAGCTCCTACGAGCAGTACTTC
V gene: TRBV19
clone size: NA
J gene: TRBJ2-7
D gene: NA
CDR3 length: 14

CDR3 protein: CASRGLAGSYNEQFF
CDR3 DNA: TGTGCCAGCAGGGGACTAGCGGGATCCTACAATGAGCAGTTCTTC
V gene: TRBV6-1
clone size: NA
J gene: TRBJ2-1
D gene: TRBD2
CDR3 length: 15

CDR3 protein: CASSQTEKLFF
CDR3 DNA: TGTGCCAGCAGTCAGACAGAAAAACTGTTTTTT
V gene: TRBV6-5
clone size: NA
J gene: TRBJ1-4
D gene: NA
CDR3 length: 11

CDR3 protein: CASSASGRNTDTQYF
CDR3 DNA: TGTGCCAGCAGCGCCAGCGGGAGGAACACAGATACGCAGTATTTT
V gene: TRBV9
clone size: NA
J gene: TRBJ2-3
D gene: TRBD2
CDR3 length: 15

CDR3 protein: CASSSQTGPEAFF
CDR3 DNA: TGTGCCAGCAGTTCCCAGACAGGGCCTGAAGCTTTCTTT
V gene: TRBV28
clone size: NA
J gene: TRBJ1-1
D gene: TRBD1
CDR3 length: 13